These 26 T cell receptor beta chains share one sample of origin, sequenced in a study of blood T cell repertoires in COVID-19. Assay used: immunoSEQ multiplex PCR; TCRdb lists only in-frame clones, some missing. Among roughly 200,000 clones listed, 89% were seen once. The sequenced material came from PBMCs or T cells enriched from blood (not recorded which). The receptors shown here come from a woman aged 40-49 years with acute COVID-19.

The V gene is TRBV6-1, the J gene TRBJ2-3; D is unresolved. Germline assignment: CDR1 MNHNS and CDR2 SASEGT. The CDR3 length is 16 residues. Trimming stripped 4 bases from V and 0 bases from J, with 14 bases between. CDR3 amino acids: CASSARVTTSTDTQYF. CDR3 coding DNA: TGTGCCAGCAGTGCCCGGGTAACCACTAGCACAGATACGCAGTATTTT.

The V gene is TRBV11-3, the J gene TRBJ2-3; no definite D call. The CDR3 sequence is 15 residues long. V was pared by 5 bases and J by 0 bases, with 12 bases between. Germline V gene sequence: CDR1 SGHNT, CDR2 YENEEA. In nucleotides, the CDR3 is TGTGCCAGCAGCCCGGTAGCCTCTAGCACAGATACGCAGTATTTT. Translated: CASSPVASSTDTQYF. The full variable domain, in which reference TRBV11-3 and TRBJ2-3 provide the parts outside the CDR3, is EAGVVQSPRYKIIEKKQPVAFWCNPISGHNTLYWYLQNLGQGPELLIRYENEEAVDDSQLPKDRFSAERLKGVDSTLKIQPAELGDSAVYLCASSPVASSTDTQYFGPGTRLTVL.

The chain recombines TRBV24-1 with TRBJ2-5, with TRBD1 matching 8 bases. The CDR3 spans 15 residues. Germline CDR1 and CDR2: KGHDR and SFDVKD. V trimming: 3 bases; J trimming: 4 bases; junction bases outside the gene matches: 6. CDR3 loop: CATSDRTGNLETQYF. CDR3 in DNA: TGTGCCACCAGTGATCGGACAGGGAATTTAGAGACCCAGTACTTC.

The rearrangement uses TRBV9 and TRBJ2-7, with D unclear. Trimming pared 2 bases from V and 6 bases from J, leaving 9 bases between. The CDR3 is 12 residues long. Germline-derived CDR1 and CDR2 are SGDLS and YYNGEE. The CDR3 protein is CASSVLLTEQYF. As DNA, the CDR3 is TGTGCCAGCAGCGTCCTACTTACCGAGCAGTACTTC.

The gene calls are TRBV5-5 and TRBJ2-7; 9 bases are a match to TRBD1. V lost 4 bases and J lost 3; bases outside the gene matches: 5. This CDR3 has 14 residues. Looked up from germline, CDR1 is SGHKS and CDR2 is YYEKEE (reference sequence). The CDR3 coding sequence is TGTGCCAGCAGCCCCGGGACAGGGTTCTACGAGCAGTACTTC. This encodes CASSPGTGFYEQYF.

This CDR3 reads CATSGNINYGYTF. DNA for the CDR3: TGTGCCACCTCTGGCAACATTAACTATGGCTACACCTTC. The chain employs TRBV12-3 or TRBV12-4 and TRBJ1-2; D gene ambiguous. The ends were cut back, 10 bases at V and 1 base at J, with 13 bases in the middle. The CDR3 has 13 residues.

The J gene is TRBJ2-2, the V gene TRBV5-6; no clear D. Germline CDR1 and CDR2: SGHDT and YYEEEE. V lost 0 bases to trimming and J lost 4 bases, with 4 bases between them. CDR3 length equals 13 residues. In DNA, the CDR3 is TGTGCCAGCAGCTTGGGTAGCACCGGGGAGCTGTTTTTT. Its translation: CASSLGSTGELFF.

This chain links TRBV3-1 (or the pseudogene TRBV3-2) with TRBJ2-3; 12 nucleotides agree with TRBD2. V was pared by 4 bases and J by 5 bases, with 13 bases of the junction left unmatched. This CDR3 has 18 amino acids. Per the germline V gene, CDR1 is LGHDT and CDR2 is YNNKEL (reference sequence). The CDR3 DNA reads TGTGCCAGCAGCCCCCTGACTAGCGGGAGAAATGGAGGAGATACGCAGTATTTT. Its translation: CASSPLTSGRNGGDTQYF.

The chain employs TRBV5-1 and TRBJ1-5; TRBD1 agrees at 7 bases. The CDR3 extends over 18 amino acids. V lost 7 bases, J lost 1 base, and 17 bases stayed unmatched. Germline V gene lookup returns CDR1 SGHRS and CDR2 YFSETQ. The CDR3 spells CASPIQGVNLGSNQPQHF. Written as DNA, the CDR3 is TGCGCCAGCCCTATTCAGGGGGTTAATCTCGGAAGCAATCAGCCCCAGCATTTT.

For this clone: Within the sample, other DNA sequences also encode this same CDR3. The chain is built from TRBV2 and TRBJ1-5; tentative D call: TRBD1 (5 bases). The germline V gene encodes CDR1 SNHLY and CDR2 FYNNEI. This CDR3 region has 14 residues. V was clipped by 3 bases and J by 4 bases, with 10 bases between them. The CDR3 sequence: CASSEGQGNQPQHF. The CDR3 nucleotides are TGTGCCAGCAGTGAGGGGCAGGGTAATCAGCCCCAGCATTTT.

The chain links TRBV10-3 to TRBJ2-3; 7 bases map to TRBD2. Losses at the gene ends were 7 bases for V and 0 bases for J; bases not matched to a gene: 7. Per germline, CDR1 ENHRY and CDR2 SYGVKD. The CDR3 runs to 15 residues. CDR3 sequence: CAINHWTRSTDTQYF. CDR3 DNA: TGTGCCATCAATCACTGGACTAGGAGCACAGATACGCAGTATTTT.

The J gene is TRBJ2-3, the V gene TRBV11-3; 15 nucleotides agree with TRBD2. The J segment lost 6 bases and the V segment lost 5 bases, leaving 6 bases of the junction unmatched. CDR3 length: 16 amino acids. Germline-derived CDR1 and CDR2 are SGHNT and YENEEA. The CDR3 DNA sequence: TGTGCCAGCAGCCCGGGGACTAGCGGGAGGATGGATACGCAGTATTTT. It specifies CASSPGTSGRMDTQYF.

This clone was detected only a few times. The chain employs TRBV30 and TRBJ1-1; 10 bases are shared with TRBD1. The CDR3 totals 14 residues. The germline V gene has CDR1 GTSNPN and CDR2 SVGIG (reference sequence). Trimming at V came to 5 bases and at J to 2 bases, leaving 5 bases not matched to a gene. The CDR3 DNA is TGTGCCTGGCGACAGGGGGCGGAAAACACTGAAGCTTTCTTT. Its translation is CAWRQGAENTEAFF.

The rearrangement links TRBV2 to TRBJ2-7, with a tentative D call TRBD1 (5 bases). Germline V gene lookup returns CDR1 SNHLY and CDR2 FYNNEI. Trimming shortened V by 3 bases and J by 2 bases, and 11 bases separated the two germline ends. The CDR3 totals 14 residues. In DNA form, the CDR3 reads TGTGCCAGCAGTGAGGGGCGTTCTCCCTACGAGCAGTACTTC. Its protein product is CASSEGRSPYEQYF.

This clone was seen once. The chain uses TRBV5-1 and TRBJ2-7; D perhaps matches TRBD1 (5 bases). From germline, CDR1 is SGHRS and CDR2 YFSETQ. V was shortened by 0 bases and J by 2 bases, with 12 bases between the two germline ends. The CDR3 loop spans 15 amino acids. CDR3 DNA: TGCGCCAGCAGCTTGGGAGCAGGGAACCCCTACGAGCAGTACTTC. Its translation: CASSLGAGNPYEQYF.

The gene calls are TRBV19 and TRBJ1-1, with D tentatively TRBD1 (5 bases). The CDR3 loop spans 14 amino acids. CDR1 is LNHDA, CDR2 SQIVND, per germline (reference sequence). The germline V and J ends were trimmed by 4 bases and 5 bases, with 14 bases remaining between them. CDR3 region: CASSTTAGRTEAFF. For the CDR3, the DNA is TGTGCCAGTAGTACGACAGCGGGAAGGACTGAAGCTTTCTTT.

The chain joins TRBV13 to TRBJ2-4, with 9 bases matching TRBD2. The ends lost 3 bases at V and 6 bases at J; junction bases unmatched: 6. CDR1 is PRHDT, CDR2 FYEKMQ, per germline (reference sequence). This CDR3 spans 15 amino acids. The CDR3 reads CASSFSGSYGNIQYF. The CDR3 region has the DNA TGTGCCAGCAGCTTTAGCGGGAGCTACGGAAACATTCAGTACTTC.

This clone appeared once. Other DNA sequences in this specimen translate into the identical CDR3. V gene TRBV5-1 combines with J gene TRBJ2-5, with D possibly TRBD2 on 5 matching bases. The V gene lost 0 bases and the J gene lost 5 bases, with 11 bases spanning the gap. The CDR3 loop spans 14 amino acids. In germline, CDR1 is SGHRS, CDR2 YFSETQ. CDR3 protein: CASSLAGLGETQYF. The CDR3 coding sequence is TGCGCCAGCAGCTTGGCGGGGTTGGGGGAGACCCAGTACTTC.

The CDR3 nucleotides are TGTGCCAGCAGTTTCGCAGGGGAACAGGGCTACACCTTC. Its translation: CASSFAGEQGYTF. The rearrangement joins TRBV27 to TRBJ1-2; D may be TRBD1 (6 bases). Germline CDR1 reads MNHEY; CDR2 reads SMNVEV (reference sequence). The CDR3 extends over 13 amino acids. V was shortened by 3 bases and J by 8 bases, with 13 bases between the two germline ends.

Turning to this clone: The DNA is left out, because the CDR3 cannot be placed on it with certainty; the CDR3 is given as TCRdb lists it. The J gene is TRBJ1-1, the V gene TRBV28; the table's D call of TRBD1 was not tested on the DNA. Germline V gene lookup returns CDR1 MDHEN and CDR2 SYDVKM. The CDR3 is 17 residues long, ends included. The CDR3 sequence: CASSSSISGGANTEAFF.

This chain joins TRBV18 and TRBJ2-5; a possible D gene is TRBD1 (6 bases). Germline V gives CDR1 KGHSH, CDR2 LQKENI. Trimming cost V 3 bases and J 2 bases, with 10 bases left between them. This CDR3 is 14 amino acids long. DNA of the CDR3: TGTGCCAGCTCACCGGATCAGGGGCAAGAGACCCAGTACTTC. It encodes CASSPDQGQETQYF.

This clone has only one observation. The chain couples TRBV30 to TRBJ1-2; the match to TRBD1 covers 11 bases. CDR1 and CDR2 (germline): GTSNPN, SVGIG (reference sequence). V trimming: 4 bases; J trimming: 5 bases; junction bases outside the gene matches: 9. The CDR3 totals 15 residues. CDR3 in amino acids: CAWTVGTGGWYGYTF. The DNA of the CDR3 is TGTGCCTGGACCGTAGGGACAGGGGGATGGTATGGCTACACCTTC.

The V and J genes are TRBV28 and TRBJ1-3; TRBD1 matches 12 bases. In germline, CDR1 is MDHEN, CDR2 SYDVKM. Trimming took 5 bases from V and 3 from J; bases not matched to a gene: 8. The CDR3 length is 17 residues. The CDR3 region has the DNA TGTGCCAGCAGTCCTGCCGGGACAGGGGGCTTTGGAAACACCATATATTTT. Its protein product is CASSPAGTGGFGNTIYF. Supplemented by reference TRBV28 and TRBJ1-3, the full variable domain reads DVKVTQSSRYLVKRTGEKVFLECVQDMDHENMFWYRQDPGLGLRLIYFSYDVKMKEKGDIPEGYSVSREKKERFSLILESASTNQTSMYLCASSPAGTGGFGNTIYFGEGSWLTVV.

The chain recombines TRBV6-5 with TRBJ2-1, with 10 nucleotides matching TRBD2. Germline CDR1 is MNHEY and CDR2 is SVGAGI. This CDR3 contains 14 residues. J gave up 10 bases and V 6 bases, and 9 bases lay outside the gene matches. CDR3 protein: CASSRAGGPSEQFF. The CDR3 DNA sequence: TGTGCCAGCAGCCGAGCGGGGGGGCCATCCGAGCAGTTCTTC.

The gene calls are TRBV19 and TRBJ2-5; D may be TRBD1 (6 bases). Trimming took 8 bases from V and 0 from J, leaving 10 bases between them. The CDR3 spans 13 residues. CDR1 is LNHDA, CDR2 SQIVND, per germline (reference sequence). The CDR3 sequence: CASSRTDQETQYF. DNA of the CDR3: TGTGCCAGTTCCCGGACAGACCAAGAGACCCAGTACTTC.

The chain employs TRBV29-1 and TRBJ2-3, with D possibly being TRBD1 (6 bases). V was trimmed by 5 bases and J by 3 bases, leaving 12 bases between them. Looked up from germline, CDR1 is SQVTM and CDR2 is ANQGSEA. The CDR3 consists of 13 residues. The CDR3 region has the DNA TGCAGCGTTTTAGGGGGTTTTACAGATACGCAGTATTTT. Encoded protein: CSVLGGFTDTQYF.